The 23 T cell receptor beta chains listed next were all sequenced from one sample in a study of blood T cell repertoires in COVID-19. Sequencing was performed with immunoSEQ multiplex PCR; in TCRdb, only in-frame clones are kept and a portion is missing. Of about 36,000 clones in the sample, around four fifths were seen once. Sequencing input: peripheral blood. These receptors all come from a human donor in a cohort sampled during active or convalescent COVID-19. The donor label of this sample is uncertain.

The rearrangement uses TRBV30 and TRBJ2-7; 9 nucleotides agree with TRBD2. This CDR3 has 15 residues. J lost 7 bases, V lost 4 bases, and 14 bases had no gene match. Germline assignment: CDR1 GTSNPN and CDR2 SVGIG (reference sequence). The CDR3 loop is CAWNQGASGDREQYF. The CDR3 DNA reads TGTGCCTGGAACCAAGGGGCTAGCGGGGACCGGGAGCAGTACTTC. The whole variable domain, filled in from reference TRBV30 and TRBJ2-7, reads SQTIHQWPATLVQPVGSPLSLECTVEGTSNPNLYWYRQAAGRGLQLLFYSVGIGQISSEVPQNLSASRPQDRQFILSSKKLLLSDSGFYLCAWNQGASGDREQYFGPGTRLTVT.

The V and J genes are TRBV10-3 and TRBJ1-1; D perhaps matches TRBD1 (5 bases). The CDR3 totals 13 residues. Germline CDR1 reads ENHRY; CDR2 reads SYGVKD. The V and J ends lost 7 bases and 1 base respectively, with 10 bases between them. CDR3 coding DNA: TGTGCCATCAAAGTCCAGGGGAACACTGAAGCTTTCTTT. It yields the protein CAIKVQGNTEAFF.

The chain has TRBV4-2 and TRBJ1-2; 7 bases are shared with TRBD1. Trimming cost V 3 bases and J 2 bases; bases outside gene matches: 3. The CDR3 sequence is 14 residues long. Germline V gene lookup returns CDR1 LGHNA and CDR2 YNFKEQ. The CDR3 loop is CASSQMTGNYGYTF. CDR3 coding DNA: TGTGCCAGCAGCCAGATGACAGGGAACTATGGCTACACCTTC.

This sequence joins TRBV19 and TRBJ1-1; TRBD1 is a possible D gene (5 bases). The ends were cut back, 5 bases at V and 0 bases at J, with 13 bases in the middle. CDR3 length: 15 amino acids. CDR1 and CDR2 from the germline V gene are LNHDA and SQIVND (reference sequence). Here the CDR3 DNA reads TGTGCCAGTAGTTTGACAGTCACCATGAACACTGAAGCTTTCTTT. Protein sequence: CASSLTVTMNTEAFF.

The V gene is TRBV6-2 or TRBV6-3, the J gene TRBJ2-1; 8 nucleotides match TRBD1. Germline CDR1 and CDR2: MNHEY and SVGEGT. The CDR3 loop spans 13 amino acids. V gave up 6 bases and J gave up 13 bases; unmatched junction bases: 11. CDR3 loop: CASSSGQGGYQFF. The CDR3 DNA follows: TGTGCCAGCAGCTCCGGACAGGGTGGCTACCAGTTCTTC.

The V and J genes are TRBV5-1 and TRBJ2-3, with TRBD1 matching over 7 bases. Germline CDR1 reads SGHRS; CDR2 reads YFSETQ. The CDR3 length is 15 residues. With V trimmed by 3 bases and J by 4 bases, 8 bases remained unmatched. CDR3 protein: CASSSGTEVPDTQYF. CDR3 sequence (DNA): TGCGCCAGCAGCTCCGGGACAGAGGTGCCAGATACGCAGTATTTT.

This clone has more than one count but fewer than ten. The rearrangement joins TRBV3-1 (or the pseudogene TRBV3-2) to TRBJ2-7; 7 nucleotides agree with TRBD2. Germline CDR1 LGHDT, CDR2 YNNKEL (reference sequence). This CDR3 is 14 amino acids long. The V segment lost 6 bases and the J segment 4 bases; nucleotides outside the gene matches: 9. CDR3 in amino acids: CASSLGGGLYEQYF. The CDR3 nucleotides read TGTGCCAGCAGTCTTGGGGGAGGGCTTTACGAGCAGTACTTC.

The chain combines TRBV19 with TRBJ2-1; TRBD2 matches at 8 bases. V gave up 5 bases and J gave up 6 bases; unmatched junction bases: 12. The germline CDR1 and CDR2 sequences are LNHDA and SQIVND (reference sequence). The CDR3 sequence is 16 residues long. The CDR3 nucleotides read TGTGCCAGTAGTGAGGGCCAGGCTAGCGGGCGCAATGAGCAGTTCTTC. It is translated as CASSEGQASGRNEQFF.

Remarks on this clone: Within the sample, other DNA sequences also encode this same CDR3. V gene TRBV30 combines with J gene TRBJ1-4, with 8 bases identical to TRBD1. This CDR3 contains 15 residues. V lost 3 bases, J lost 7 bases, and 10 bases stayed unmatched. Germline lookup yields CDR1 GTSNPN and CDR2 SVGIG (reference sequence). Here the CDR3 reads CAWRAGQGGGEKLFF. The CDR3, as DNA: TGTGCCTGGAGAGCCGGACAGGGTGGCGGTGAAAAACTGTTTTTT.

The gene calls are TRBV5-6 and TRBJ1-2; 8 bases map to TRBD1. The CDR3 totals 16 residues. Trimming at V came to 4 bases and at J to 0 bases, leaving 8 bases not matched to a gene. Germline CDR1 reads SGHDT; CDR2 reads YYEEEE. CDR3 amino acids: CASSLTRTGSNYGYTF. The DNA for the CDR3 is TGTGCCAGCAGCCTCACTCGGACAGGGTCTAACTATGGCTACACCTTC.

The genes are TRBV5-1 and TRBJ2-2; possible D gene TRBD1, 5 bases. The germline CDR1 and CDR2 sequences are SGHRS and YFSETQ. The CDR3 totals 13 residues. Trimming cost V 4 bases and J 5 bases, with 9 bases left between them. The CDR3 reads CASSKGRTGELFF. The DNA for the CDR3 is TGCGCCAGCAGCAAGGGGCGGACCGGGGAGCTGTTTTTT.

This clone occurred a few times. The chain carries TRBV6-2 or TRBV6-3 and TRBJ2-5; 8 bases map to TRBD2. Losses at the gene ends were 6 bases for V and 5 bases for J; bases not matched to a gene: 14. CDR1 and CDR2 from the germline V gene are MNHEY and SVGEGT. CDR3 size: 16 residues. The CDR3 loop reads CASSQLAGTRVETQYF. The CDR3, as DNA: TGTGCCAGCAGCCAGCTCGCCGGGACTAGAGTCGAGACCCAGTACTTC.

The chain has TRBV2 and TRBJ1-2; 10 bases line up with TRBD1. The germline V gene has CDR1 SNHLY and CDR2 FYNNEI. The V gene end was trimmed by 7 bases and the J gene end by 4 bases; junction bases not matched to a gene: 6. This CDR3 has 14 residues. CDR3 nucleotides: TGTGCCAGCAAGCGACAGGGGGCGACCTATGGCTACACCTTC. Protein: CASKRQGATYGYTF. The complete variable domain, with remaining parts taken from reference TRBV2 and TRBJ1-2, reads EPEVTQTPSHQVTQMGQEVILRCVPISNHLYFYWYRQILGQKVEFLVSFYNNEISEKSEIFDDQFSVERPDGSNFTLKIRSTKLEDSAMYFCASKRQGATYGYTFGSGTRLTVV.

This clone was seen just once. This chain joins TRBV27 and TRBJ1-2; a possible D gene is TRBD1 (6 bases). The CDR3 length is 13 residues. Between the trimmed V and J ends, which lost 1 base and 3 bases, there was a span of 6 bases. Per germline, CDR1 MNHEY and CDR2 SMNVEV (reference sequence). The CDR3 loop reads CASSLYRDYGYTF. CDR3 in DNA: TGTGCCAGCAGTTTATACAGGGACTATGGCTACACCTTC.

In this sample, this clone turned up a few times. The chain uses TRBV29-1 and TRBJ2-7; 9 bases align to TRBD1. This CDR3 is 15 amino acids long. The V and J ends lost 4 bases and 4 bases, in that order; junction bases with no gene match: 11. Germline CDR1 and CDR2: SQVTM and ANQGSEA. This CDR3 reads CSVGLEGQGSYEQYF. In DNA form, the CDR3 reads TGCAGCGTTGGTTTGGAGGGACAGGGAAGTTACGAGCAGTACTTC.

This clone was seen only once. The rearrangement links TRBV24-1 to TRBJ2-3; 11 bases map to TRBD1. Germline V lookup: CDR1 KGHDR, CDR2 SFDVKD. Trimming cost V 4 bases and J 5 bases; bases outside gene matches: 10. The CDR3 sequence is 17 residues long. In DNA form, the CDR3 reads TGTGCCACCAGTGAGGACCACCGGGACAGGGGGGGAGATACGCAGTATTTT. Translating it yields CATSEDHRDRGGDTQYF.

This chain links TRBV11-3 with TRBJ2-7; no clear D. There are 13 residues in the CDR3. Germline V CDR1 and CDR2: SGHNT, YENEEA. V was trimmed by 0 bases and J by 3 bases, leaving 6 bases between them. The CDR3: CASSLEVYYEQYF. CDR3 in DNA: TGTGCCAGCAGCTTAGAGGTCTACTACGAGCAGTACTTC.

This clone was counted once. The chain uses TRBV2 and TRBJ2-5, with D hard to call. The CDR3 spans 14 residues. The germline CDR1 and CDR2 sequences are SNHLY and FYNNEI. Trimming left V 6 bases short and J 1 base short, with 12 bases between. This CDR3 reads CASSLIGGQETQYF. The CDR3 nucleotides read TGTGCCAGCAGCCTCATAGGCGGCCAAGAGACCCAGTACTTC.

The chain has TRBV7-9 and TRBJ2-7; 12 nucleotides line up with TRBD2. Germline V lookup: CDR1 SEHNR, CDR2 FQNEAQ (reference sequence). The CDR3 loop spans 17 amino acids. The V segment lost 5 bases and the J segment 6 bases; nucleotides outside the gene matches: 14. CDR3 DNA sequence: TGTGCCAGCAGCCCCCGGACTAGCGGGACCGTAGGACGCGAGCAGTACTTC. Translating gives CASSPRTSGTVGREQYF.

The J gene is TRBJ2-2, the V gene TRBV6-5; the D gene is possibly TRBD1 (6 bases). V gave up 5 bases and J gave up 5 bases, with 12 bases separating them. Germline V gene lookup returns CDR1 MNHEY and CDR2 SVGAGI. This CDR3 spans 14 amino acids. DNA for the CDR3: TGTGCCAGCAGTCCGGACAGACATACCGGGGAGCTGTTTTTT. Translation gives CASSPDRHTGELFF.

This rearrangement joins TRBV19 to TRBJ1-5; 10 nucleotides align to TRBD1. This CDR3 has 18 amino acids. The germline V gene has CDR1 LNHDA and CDR2 SQIVND (reference sequence). J gave up 4 bases and V 3 bases, and 12 bases lay outside the gene matches. The CDR3 here is CASSIPRSGTGANQPQHF. The CDR3 DNA reads TGTGCCAGTAGTATCCCCAGGTCCGGGACAGGGGCTAATCAGCCCCAGCATTTT.

V is TRBV6-5 and J is TRBJ1-6, with 10 bases identical to TRBD1. The germline gives CDR1 MNHEY, CDR2 SVGAGI. The CDR3 runs 14 residues. V lost 5 bases, J lost 10 bases, and 5 bases stayed unmatched. In DNA, the CDR3 is TGTGCCAGCAGTCCCCGGGACAGGGGCTCACCCCTCCACTTT. This codes for CASSPRDRGSPLHF.

V and J are TRBV11-3 and TRBJ1-2; no definite D call. CDR1 is SGHNT, CDR2 YENEEA, per germline. This CDR3 region has 13 residues. The V and J ends lost 5 bases and 8 bases respectively, with 15 bases between them. CDR3 residues: CASSDPLGRGYTF. The DNA for the CDR3 is TGTGCCAGCAGCGATCCCCTGGGGAGAGGCTACACCTTC.